Listed below are T cell receptor beta chains from one sample, sequenced in a study of molecular identifiers for immune sequencing clone quantification. TCRdb reprocessed the PCR reads with MiXCR, giving one entry per CDR3 protein. There are over 550,000 distinct CDR3 sequences in the sample; roughly 25% occur only once, and 0.78% lies in the top ten. Sequenced input: naive CD8+ T cells from blood, with Jurkat cell RNA spiked in. The receptors were sampled from a human donor in good health. Some libraries in this study had Jurkat cell RNA spiked in. Both conserved end residues are trimmed from each CDR3. Each record gives: V gene, D gene, CDR3 protein. D genes are given only for firm matches.

TRBV2 | NA | ASKTTPGTDTQY
TRBV11-3 | TRBD1 | ASSGTEETQY
TRBV30 | TRBD1 | AWNFGQGATGDTQY
TRBV5-8 | NA | ASSLAGSYT
TRBV5-6 | NA | ASSPRTNNEQF
TRBV19 | NA | ASGRTIYTDTQY
TRBV7-2 | TRBD2 | ASSMRLAGGPISYEQY
TRBV24-1 | NA | ATSDLKRHRSYEQY
TRBV6-2/TRBV6-3 | TRBD1 | ASSRVGQVYSNQPQH
TRBV4-3 | NA | ASSQGSLQGNEQF
TRBV2 | TRBD1 | ASSEKSFGTGIEAF
TRBV6-5 | TRBD1 | ASTRQGRDSPLH
TRBV11-2 | TRBD1 | ASSSWDSTSTDTQY
TRBV25-1 | NA | ASRGGWTDTQY
TRBV4-1 | NA | ASSQDPRGQTEAF
TRBV12-3/TRBV12-4 | NA | ASSLTGLDSNSNQPQH
TRBV11-2 | NA | ASSFHRAQIYEQF
TRBV7-2 | NA | ASSLVDLGANYGYT
TRBV28 | NA | ASTWRGVTQPQH
TRBV5-6 | TRBD1 | ASSGGGTAPNSPLH
TRBV30 | NA | AWSGGEVGQPQH
TRBV4-3 | NA | TSSQDIAKTNTDTQY
TRBV28 | NA | ASSNSLYTDTQY
TRBV6-2/TRBV6-3 | NA | ASSPGPPGGEQF